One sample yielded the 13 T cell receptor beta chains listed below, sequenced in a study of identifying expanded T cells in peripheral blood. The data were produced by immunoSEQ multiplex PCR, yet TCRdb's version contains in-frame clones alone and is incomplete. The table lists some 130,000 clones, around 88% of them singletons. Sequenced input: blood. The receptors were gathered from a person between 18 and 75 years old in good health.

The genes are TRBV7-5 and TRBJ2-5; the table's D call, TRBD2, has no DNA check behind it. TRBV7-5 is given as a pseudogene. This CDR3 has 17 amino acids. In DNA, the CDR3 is TGTGCCAGCAGCTTAACGCGGACTAGCGGGGGTCAAGAGACCCAGTACTTC. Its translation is CASSLTRTSGGQETQYF.

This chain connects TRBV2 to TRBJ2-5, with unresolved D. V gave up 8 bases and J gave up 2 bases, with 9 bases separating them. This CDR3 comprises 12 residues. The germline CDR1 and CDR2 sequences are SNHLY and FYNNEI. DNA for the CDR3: TGTGCCAGCGGGCCGTCTCAAGAGACCCAGTACTTC. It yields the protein CASGPSQETQYF.

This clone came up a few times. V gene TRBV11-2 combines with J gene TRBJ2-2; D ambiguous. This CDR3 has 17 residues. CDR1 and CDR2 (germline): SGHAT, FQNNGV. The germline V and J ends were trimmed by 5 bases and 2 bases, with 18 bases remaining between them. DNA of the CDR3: TGTGCCAGCAGCCCCTTTGCCTGGTCCCGTAACACCGGGGAGCTGTTTTTT. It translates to CASSPFAWSRNTGELFF.

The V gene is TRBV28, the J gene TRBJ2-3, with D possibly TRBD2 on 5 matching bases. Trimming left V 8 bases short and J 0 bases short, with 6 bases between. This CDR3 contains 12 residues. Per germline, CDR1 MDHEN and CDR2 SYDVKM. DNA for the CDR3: TGTGCCAGCGGACTTAGCACAGATACGCAGTATTTT. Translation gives CASGLSTDTQYF.

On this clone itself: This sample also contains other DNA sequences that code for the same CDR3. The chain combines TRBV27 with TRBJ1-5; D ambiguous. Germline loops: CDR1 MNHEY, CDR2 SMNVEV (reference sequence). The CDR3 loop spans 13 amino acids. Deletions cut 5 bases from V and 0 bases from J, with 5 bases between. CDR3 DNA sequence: TGTGCCAGCAGTAGCCTTAGCAATCAGCCCCAGCATTTT. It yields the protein CASSSLSNQPQHF.

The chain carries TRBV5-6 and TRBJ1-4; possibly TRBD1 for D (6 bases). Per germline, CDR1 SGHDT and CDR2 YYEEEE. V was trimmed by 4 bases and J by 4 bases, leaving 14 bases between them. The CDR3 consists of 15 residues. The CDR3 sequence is CASSPDSNFNEKLFF. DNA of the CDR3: TGTGCCAGCAGCCCGGACAGCAACTTTAATGAAAAACTGTTTTTT.

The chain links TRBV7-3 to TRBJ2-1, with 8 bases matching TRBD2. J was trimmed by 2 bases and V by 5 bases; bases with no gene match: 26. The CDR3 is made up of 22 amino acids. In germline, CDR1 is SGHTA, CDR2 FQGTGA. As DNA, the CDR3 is TGTGCCAGCAGCCTCATTATGGGTCCGGCTTCCAACAGCGGGAGCGCCTACAATGAGCAGTTCTTC. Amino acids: CASSLIMGPASNSGSAYNEQFF.

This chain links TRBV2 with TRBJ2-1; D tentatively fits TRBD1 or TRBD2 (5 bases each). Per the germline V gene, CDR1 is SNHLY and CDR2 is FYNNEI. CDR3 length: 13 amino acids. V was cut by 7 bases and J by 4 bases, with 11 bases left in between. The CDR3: CASTRGRYNEQFF. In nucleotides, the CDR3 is TGTGCCAGCACCCGGGGACGGTACAATGAGCAGTTCTTC.

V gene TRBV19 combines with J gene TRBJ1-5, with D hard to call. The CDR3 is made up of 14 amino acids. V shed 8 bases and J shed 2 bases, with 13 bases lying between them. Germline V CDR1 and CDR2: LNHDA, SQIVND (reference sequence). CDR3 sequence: CASGPDPGNQPQHF. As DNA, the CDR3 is TGTGCCAGTGGACCCGACCCGGGCAATCAGCCCCAGCATTTT.

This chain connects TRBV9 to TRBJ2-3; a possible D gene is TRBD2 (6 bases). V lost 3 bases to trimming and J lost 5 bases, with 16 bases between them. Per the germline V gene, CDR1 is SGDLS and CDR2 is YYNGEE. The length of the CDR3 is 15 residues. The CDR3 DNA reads TGTGCCAGCAGCGGCCGGGGGACTCCACAAGATACGCAGTATTTT. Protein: CASSGRGTPQDTQYF.

This CDR3 reads CASSLNREGVEQYF. The CDR3 DNA sequence: TGTGCCAGCAGCTTAAACAGGGAGGGGGTCGAGCAGTACTTC. This sequence joins TRBV7-2 and TRBJ2-7, with D perhaps matching TRBD2 (7 bases). Germline V gives CDR1 SGHTA, CDR2 FQGNSA. Trimming shortened V by 2 bases and J by 6 bases, and 14 bases separated the two germline ends. This CDR3 has 14 residues.

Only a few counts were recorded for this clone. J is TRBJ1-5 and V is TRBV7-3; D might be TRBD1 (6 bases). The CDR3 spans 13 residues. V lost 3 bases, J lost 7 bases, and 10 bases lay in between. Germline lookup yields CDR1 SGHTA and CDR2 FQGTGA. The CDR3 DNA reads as TGTGCCAGCAGCTTCGGACAGAGCCAGCCCCAGCATTTT. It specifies CASSFGQSQPQHF.

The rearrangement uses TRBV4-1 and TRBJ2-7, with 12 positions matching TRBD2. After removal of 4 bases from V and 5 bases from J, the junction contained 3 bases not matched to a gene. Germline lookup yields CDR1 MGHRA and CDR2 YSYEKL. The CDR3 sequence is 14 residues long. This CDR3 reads CASSPTSGSNEQYF. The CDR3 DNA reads TGCGCCAGCAGCCCGACTAGCGGGAGTAACGAGCAGTACTTC.